The clone carrying this TCR beta chain is a singleton in its sample. Its specificity is unknown. The protocol was immunoSEQ multiplex PCR, while the TCRdb copy is restricted to in-frame clones and leaves out a portion. The profile shows approximately 740,000 clones, almost 95% of them singletons. The sample comes from a study of shared clonotypes between healthy human individuals. Trimming took 6 bases from V and 0 from J, leaving 18 bases between them. Germline V gene sequence: CDR1 SEHNR, CDR2 FQNEAQ (reference sequence). The CDR3 contains 16 residues. CD45RO negativity and positive selection for CCR7 defined naive CD8 cells, a population that excluded terminally differentiated effector memory CD45RA+ cells. General study results and limits: Naive CD4 clonotype sharing across a few donors was 4% to 5%.

The clonotype was recovered from a man aged 30-40 years in good health. The chain joins TRBV7-9 to TRBJ2-7, with a weak D call TRBD1 (6 bases). Sequenced material: naive CD8+ T cells sorted from blood. This chain's CDR3 is CASSNTRDTSSYEQYF. The CDR3 coding sequence is TGTGCCAGCAGTAATACCCGGGACACGAGCTCCTACGAGCAGTACTTC.